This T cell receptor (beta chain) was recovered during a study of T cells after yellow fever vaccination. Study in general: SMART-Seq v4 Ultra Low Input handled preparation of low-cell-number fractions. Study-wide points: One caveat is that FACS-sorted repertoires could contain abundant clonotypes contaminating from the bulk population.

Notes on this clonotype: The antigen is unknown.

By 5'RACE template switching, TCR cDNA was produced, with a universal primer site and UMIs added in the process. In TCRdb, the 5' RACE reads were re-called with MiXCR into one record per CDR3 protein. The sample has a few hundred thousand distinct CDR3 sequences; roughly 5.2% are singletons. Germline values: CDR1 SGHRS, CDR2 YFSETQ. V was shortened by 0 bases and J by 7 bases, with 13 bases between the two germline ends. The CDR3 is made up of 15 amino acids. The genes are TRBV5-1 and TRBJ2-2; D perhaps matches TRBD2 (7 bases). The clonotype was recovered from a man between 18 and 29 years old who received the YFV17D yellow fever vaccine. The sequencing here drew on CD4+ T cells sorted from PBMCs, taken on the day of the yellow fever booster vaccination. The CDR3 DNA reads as TGCGCCAGCAGCTTGGTGTCGGGGGGCAACGGGGAGCTGTTTTTT. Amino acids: CASSLVSGGNGELFF.